The rows below give T cell receptor beta chains drawn from one sample of a study of blood T cell repertoires in COVID-19. TCRdb's table, derived via immunoSEQ multiplex PCR, lists solely in-frame clones and lacks some. The data contain 220,000 or so clones, 70% to 90% of them singletons. The specimen sequenced was peripheral blood. The receptor set was obtained from a middle-aged man who had recovered from COVID-19. The CDR3 runs from the conserved cysteine through the conserved F or W. A D gene is named only where the DNA matches it firmly. Clone size is shown for a subset of rows, as once, few, many or a class of expanded clone.

V	D	size	J	CDR3	DNA
TRBV29-1	TRBD2	-	TRBJ2-7	CSVRAGGLASYEQYF	TGCAGCGTCCGGGCTGGGGGACTAGCGTCATACGAGCAGTACTTC
TRBV7-2	-	-	TRBJ1-4	CASSLAAITNEKLFF	TGTGCCAGCAGCTTAGCAGCCATTACTAATGAAAAACTGTTTTTT
TRBV7-9	TRBD1	-	TRBJ1-5	CASSGDRNQPQHF	TGTGCCAGCAGCGGGGACAGGAATCAGCCCCAGCATTTT
TRBV11-2	TRBD2	-	TRBJ2-7	CASSLGGRGAYEQYF	TGTGCCAGCAGCTTAGGCGGGAGGGGGGCCTACGAGCAGTACTTC
TRBV4-1	TRBD2	once	TRBJ2-5	CASSLVAGGGETQYF	TGCGCCAGCAGCCTAGTAGCGGGAGGGGGGGAGACCCAGTACTTC
TRBV4-2	-	once	TRBJ2-5	CASSQASGETQYF	TGTGCCAGCAGCCAAGCGTCGGGAGAGACCCAGTACTTC
TRBV15	TRBD1	-	TRBJ2-7	CATSRPPGQGAGYGEQYF	TGTGCCACCAGCAGACCACCGGGACAGGGGGCAGGGTATGGGGAGCAGTACTTC
TRBV3-1/TRBV3-2	-	-	TRBJ1-2	CASSQEAGLYYGYTF	TGTGCCAGCAGCCAAGAGGCAGGGCTCTACTATGGCTACACCTTC
TRBV3-1/TRBV3-2	TRBD1	-	TRBJ1-1	CASSPRQGPKAFF	TGTGCCAGCAGCCCCCGACAGGGACCGAAAGCTTTCTTT
TRBV19	-	-	TRBJ2-1	CASSKAARNSYNEQFF	TGTGCCAGTAGTAAGGCGGCAAGAAACTCCTACAATGAGCAGTTCTTC
TRBV7-9	-	once	TRBJ2-1	CASSLEMGGNYNEQFF	TGTGCCAGCAGCTTAGAGATGGGCGGGAACTACAATGAGCAGTTCTTC
TRBV9	TRBD1	-	TRBJ1-3	CASRRTGWKDTIYF	TGTGCCAGTCGACGGACAGGTTGGAAGGACACCATATATTTT
TRBV27	-	-	TRBJ1-3	CASSLGFLPGNTIYF	TGTGCCAGCAGTTTAGGCTTTCTCCCTGGAAACACCATATATTTT
TRBV20-1	TRBD2	many	TRBJ2-7	CSASQSGRSYEQYF	TGCAGTGCTAGTCAAAGCGGGAGGTCCTACGAGCAGTACTTC
TRBV6-5	TRBD2	-	TRBJ2-2	CASTASGPNTGELFF	TGTGCCAGCACGGCTAGCGGGCCGAACACCGGGGAGCTGTTTTTT
TRBV27	TRBD2	-	TRBJ2-7	CASSYGTSGYEQYF	TGTGCCAGCAGTTATGGGACTAGCGGCTACGAGCAGTACTTC
TRBV7-2	TRBD2	-	TRBJ2-3	CAVRVGTSGSRGDTQYF	TGTGCCGTCAGAGTGGGGACTAGCGGGAGCCGCGGGGATACGCAGTATTTT
TRBV6-1	-	-	TRBJ2-1	CASSEKPVSSYNEQFF	TGTGCCAGCAGTGAAAAGCCGGTGAGCTCCTACAATGAGCAGTTCTTC
TRBV18	TRBD1	-	TRBJ1-2	CASSPGTGTLGRYGYTF	TGTGCCAGCTCACCCGGGACAGGGACCCTAGGACGCTATGGCTACACCTTC
TRBV15	-	many	TRBJ1-4	CATSRGEGRKLFF	TGTGCCACCAGCAGGGGGGAGGGCCGAAAACTGTTTTTT
TRBV5-4	TRBD1	-	TRBJ1-2	CASSSRDRGGYGYTF	TGTGCCAGCAGCTCCCGGGACAGGGGGGGATATGGCTACACCTTC
TRBV11-2	TRBD1	-	TRBJ2-1	CASSLGRDSSYNEQFF	TGTGCCAGCAGCTTAGGTAGGGACAGCTCCTACAATGAGCAGTTCTTC
TRBV27	-	-	TRBJ1-2	CASSLRTGLNYGYTF	TGTGCCAGCAGTTTACGTACGGGACTGAACTATGGCTACACCTTC
TRBV28	-	-	TRBJ1-6	CASSPYRSSPLHF	TGTGCCAGCAGTCCCTACAGGAGTTCACCCCTCCACTTT
TRBV28	-	-	TRBJ1-2	CASRRGIVDGYTF	TGTGCCAGCCGACGGGGTATAGTCGATGGCTACACCTTC
TRBV3-1/TRBV3-2	-	-	TRBJ2-1	CASSQDRGGSQYNEQFF	TGTGCCAGCAGCCAAGATCGAGGCGGATCCCAATACAATGAGCAGTTCTTC
TRBV5-1	-	few	TRBJ1-1	CASSLQAVNTEAFF	TGCGCCAGCAGCTTGCAAGCGGTGAACACTGAAGCTTTCTTT
TRBV3-1/TRBV3-2	TRBD1	-	TRBJ1-2	CASSRLTGQGNNGYTF	TGTGCCAGCAGCCGATTGACTGGACAGGGGAATAATGGCTACACCTTC
TRBV5-6	-	-	TRBJ2-7	CASSPDLTGTYEQYF	TGTGCCAGCAGCCCAGACCTCACAGGTACCTACGAGCAGTACTTC
TRBV5-8	-	-	TRBJ2-3	CASSFRTRGADTQYF	TGTGCCAGCAGCTTTAGGACTAGGGGGGCCGATACGCAGTATTTT
TRBV30	TRBD2	-	TRBJ2-7	CAWRKSGSSYEQYF	TGTGCCTGGAGGAAAAGCGGGAGCTCCTACGAGCAGTACTTC
TRBV3-1/TRBV3-2	TRBD1	-	TRBJ1-6	CASSLTGVYNSPLHF	TGTGCCAGCAGCCTCACAGGGGTCTATAATTCACCCCTCCACTTT
TRBV13	TRBD1	once	TRBJ1-4	CASSFYGQAQGRYRLFF	TGTGCCAGCAGCTTCTATGGACAGGCCCAGGGAAGGTATAGACTGTTTTTT
TRBV3-1/TRBV3-2	TRBD1	-	TRBJ2-2	CASTSGTGNTGELFF	TGTGCCAGCACCTCTGGGACAGGGAACACCGGGGAGCTGTTTTTT
TRBV5-1	TRBD1	-	TRBJ1-4	CASSLAGQGGEKLFF	TGCGCCAGCAGCTTGGCCGGACAGGGTGGGGAAAAACTGTTTTTT
TRBV18	-	-	TRBJ2-1	CASSPRLARSYNEQFF	TGTGCCAGCTCACCACGGTTAGCACGTTCTTACAATGAGCAGTTCTTC
TRBV27	-	-	TRBJ2-5	CASSPPGRAGETQYF	TGTGCCAGCAGTCCGCCCGGGCGGGCTGGAGAGACCCAGTACTTC
TRBV7-8	TRBD2	-	TRBJ2-2	CASSLGAGAAGGTGELFF	TGTGCCAGCAGCTTAGGAGCCGGGGCAGCGGGAGGAACCGGGGAGCTGTTTTTT
TRBV5-5	-	-	TRBJ2-1	CASSLDPGARWGEQFF	TGTGCCAGCAGCTTGGACCCGGGAGCAAGGTGGGGTGAGCAGTTCTTC
TRBV6-5	TRBD2	-	TRBJ2-3	CASSYGLAGDDTQYF	TGTGCCAGCAGTTACGGCCTAGCGGGAGATGATACGCAGTATTTT
TRBV14	-	-	TRBJ1-1	CASSQEFGSTEAFF	TGTGCCAGCAGCCAAGAATTTGGCAGCACTGAAGCTTTCTTT
TRBV5-1	TRBD2	once	TRBJ2-7	CASSLGVASGIYEQYF	TGCGCCAGCAGCTTGGGAGTCGCTAGCGGGATCTACGAGCAGTACTTC
TRBV5-1	-	-	TRBJ2-5	CASSLAWGPQETQYF	TGCGCCAGCAGCTTGGCCTGGGGCCCCCAAGAGACCCAGTACTTC
TRBV27	TRBD1	-	TRBJ2-7	CASSSSGTGGRHEQYF	TGTGCCAGCAGTTCTTCCGGGACAGGGGGTAGGCACGAGCAGTACTTC
TRBV6-6	TRBD1	-	TRBJ2-1	CASGDRDYNEQFF	TGTGCCAGCGGGGACAGGGACTACAATGAGCAGTTCTTC
TRBV28	-	-	TRBJ1-2	CASSLLSDYGYTF	TGTGCCAGCAGTTTACTGTCAGACTATGGCTACACCTTC
TRBV28	TRBD2	-	TRBJ2-7	CASSRTSGNYEQYF	TGTGCCAGCAGCCGGACTAGCGGGAACTACGAGCAGTACTTC
TRBV9	-	-	TRBJ2-5	CASSVEGAHGETQYF	TGTGCCAGCAGCGTAGAAGGGGCGCATGGTGAGACCCAGTACTTC
TRBV19	TRBD1	few	TRBJ1-5	CASSLRGRQGRQPQHF	TGTGCCAGTAGCCTGAGGGGTCGACAGGGGAGGCAGCCCCAGCATTTT
TRBV24-1	TRBD1	-	TRBJ2-7	CATSDRGQGGSEQYF	TGTGCCACCAGTGACCGCGGACAGGGAGGAAGCGAGCAGTACTTC
TRBV5-4	-	few	TRBJ1-3	CASSLGGAPGAYGNTIYF	TGTGCCAGCAGCTTGGGAGGAGCGCCAGGGGCCTACGGAAACACCATATATTTT
TRBV10-3	-	once	TRBJ1-1	CAIRLDNTEAFF	TGTGCCATCAGACTCGATAACACTGAAGCTTTCTTT
TRBV2	TRBD1	-	TRBJ1-1	CASRKTGVGTEAFF	TGTGCCAGCAGGAAGACAGGGGTTGGCACTGAAGCTTTCTTT
TRBV6-5	TRBD1	-	TRBJ1-5	CASFGQGAGQPQHF	TGTGCCAGTTTCGGACAGGGTGCAGGTCAGCCCCAGCATTTT
TRBV5-8	-	-	TRBJ2-1	CASSFRGRPYNEQFF	TGTGCCAGCAGCTTTCGTGGGAGGCCCTACAATGAGCAGTTCTTC
TRBV29-1	-	once	TRBJ1-1	CSVSRGMSTEAFF	TGCAGCGTCAGTAGGGGTATGAGCACTGAAGCTTTCTTT
TRBV27	TRBD2	-	TRBJ2-7	CASSLRALAGPPYEQYF	TGTGCCAGCAGTTTAAGGGCACTAGCGGGGCCCCCCTACGAGCAGTACTTC
TRBV6-5	TRBD2	-	TRBJ2-1	CASSPWGTSGDEQFF	TGTGCCAGCAGTCCTTGGGGGACTAGCGGGGATGAGCAGTTCTTC
TRBV3-1/TRBV3-2	-	-	TRBJ2-7	CASSQGGGEQYF	TGTGCCAGCAGCCAAGGAGGTGGCGAGCAGTACTTC